This TCR beta chain derives from a study of cytomegalovirus exposure and HLA in healthy donors. The overall study: Earlier work reported 117 million unique TCR beta sequences from about 170 million T cells.

This clone was seen more than once but under ten times. The CDR3 sequence is 17 residues long. Trimming stripped 7 bases from V and 3 bases from J, with 22 bases between. The germline CDR1 and CDR2 sequences are SNHLY and FYNNEI. Donors in the study were healthy people who gave bone marrow. Primers for the PCR totalled 60 Vbeta and 13 Jbeta. Sequencing was performed with immunoSEQ multiplex PCR; in TCRdb, only in-frame clones are kept and a portion is missing. Here the sample spans 130,000 or so clones, approximately 71% being singletons. The sequenced material came from PBMCs. The chain uses TRBV2 and TRBJ2-4; unclear D gene. This clonotype was sampled from a woman in her sixties or seventies in good health and CMV-seronegative. Here the CDR3 reads CASKSLDQARNKNIQYF. The CDR3 bases are TGTGCCAGCAAATCCCTCGACCAGGCCCGTAACAAAAACATTCAGTACTTC.